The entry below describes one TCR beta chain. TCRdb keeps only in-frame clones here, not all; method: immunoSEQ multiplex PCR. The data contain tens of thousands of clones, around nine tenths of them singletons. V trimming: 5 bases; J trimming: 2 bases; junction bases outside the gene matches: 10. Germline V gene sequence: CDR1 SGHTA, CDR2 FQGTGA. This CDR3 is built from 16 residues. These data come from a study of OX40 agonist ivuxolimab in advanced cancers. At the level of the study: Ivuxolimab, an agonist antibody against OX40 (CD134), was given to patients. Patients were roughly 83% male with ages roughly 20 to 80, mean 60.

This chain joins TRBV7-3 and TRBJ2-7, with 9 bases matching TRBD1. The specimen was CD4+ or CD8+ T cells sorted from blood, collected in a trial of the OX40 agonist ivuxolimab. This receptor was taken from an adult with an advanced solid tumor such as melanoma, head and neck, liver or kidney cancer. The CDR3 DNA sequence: TGTGCCAGCAGCCCAACAGGGGGCCCAACCCCCTACGAGCAGTACTTC. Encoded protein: CASSPTGGPTPYEQYF. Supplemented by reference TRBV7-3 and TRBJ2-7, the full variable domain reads GAGVSQTPSNKVTEKGKYVELRCDPISGHTALYWYRQSLGQGPEFLIYFQGTGAADDSGLPNDRFFAVRPEGSVSTLKIQRTERGDSAVYLCASSPTGGPTPYEQYFGPGTRLTVT.